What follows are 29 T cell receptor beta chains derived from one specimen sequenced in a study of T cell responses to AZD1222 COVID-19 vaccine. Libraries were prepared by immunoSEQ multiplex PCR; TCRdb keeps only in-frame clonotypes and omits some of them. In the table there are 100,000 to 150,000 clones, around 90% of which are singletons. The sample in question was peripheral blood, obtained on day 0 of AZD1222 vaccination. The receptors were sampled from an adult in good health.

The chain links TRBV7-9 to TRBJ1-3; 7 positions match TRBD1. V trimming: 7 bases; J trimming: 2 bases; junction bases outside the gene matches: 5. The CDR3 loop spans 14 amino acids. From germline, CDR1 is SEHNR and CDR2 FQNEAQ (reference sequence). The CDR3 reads CASTRGGAGNTIYF. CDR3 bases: TGTGCCAGCACTCGAGGGGGCGCTGGAAACACCATATATTTT. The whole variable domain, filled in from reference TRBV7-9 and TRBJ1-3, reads DTGVSQNPRHKITKRGQNVTFRCDPISEHNRLYWYRQTLGQGPEFLTYFQNEAQLEKSRLLSDRFSAERPKGSFSTLEIQRTEQGDSAMYLCASTRGGAGNTIYFGEGSWLTVV.

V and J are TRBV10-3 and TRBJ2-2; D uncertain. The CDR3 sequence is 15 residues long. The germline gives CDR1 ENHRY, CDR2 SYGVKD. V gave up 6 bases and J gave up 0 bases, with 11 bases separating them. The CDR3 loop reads CAISPNSANTGELFF. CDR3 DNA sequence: TGTGCCATCAGCCCAAATTCCGCGAACACCGGGGAGCTGTTTTTT.

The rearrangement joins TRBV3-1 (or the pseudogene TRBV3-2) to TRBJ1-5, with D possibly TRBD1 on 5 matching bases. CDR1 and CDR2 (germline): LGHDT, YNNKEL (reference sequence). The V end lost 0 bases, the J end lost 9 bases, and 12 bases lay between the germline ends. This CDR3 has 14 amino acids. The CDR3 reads CASSQERGDRPQHF. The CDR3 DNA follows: TGTGCCAGCAGCCAAGAAAGAGGGGATCGGCCCCAGCATTTT.

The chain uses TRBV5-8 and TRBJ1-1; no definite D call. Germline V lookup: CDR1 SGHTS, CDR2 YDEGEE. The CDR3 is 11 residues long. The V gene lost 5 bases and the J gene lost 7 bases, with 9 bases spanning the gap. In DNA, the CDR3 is TGTGCCAGCAGTAGTAGAGGTGAAGCTTTCTTT. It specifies CASSSRGEAFF.

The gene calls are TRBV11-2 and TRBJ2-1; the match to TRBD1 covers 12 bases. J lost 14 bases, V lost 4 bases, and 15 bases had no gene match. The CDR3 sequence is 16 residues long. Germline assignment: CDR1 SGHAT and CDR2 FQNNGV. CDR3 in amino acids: CASSSGQGAPPAPKFF. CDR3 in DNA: TGTGCCAGCAGCTCGGGACAGGGGGCGCCGCCCGCCCCTAAGTTCTTC.

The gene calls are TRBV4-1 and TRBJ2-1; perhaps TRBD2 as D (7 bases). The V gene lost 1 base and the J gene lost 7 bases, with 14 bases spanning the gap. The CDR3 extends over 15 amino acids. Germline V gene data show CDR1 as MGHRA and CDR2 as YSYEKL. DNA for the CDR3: TGCGCCAGCAGCCAAGTGGGGGGGGCTGAGAATGAGCAGTTCTTC. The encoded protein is CASSQVGGAENEQFF.

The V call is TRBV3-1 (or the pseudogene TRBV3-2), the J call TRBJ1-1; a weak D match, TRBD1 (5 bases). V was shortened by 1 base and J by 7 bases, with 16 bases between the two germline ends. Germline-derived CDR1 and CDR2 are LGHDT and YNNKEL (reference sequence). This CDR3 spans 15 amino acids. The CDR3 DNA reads TGTGCCAGCAGCCAAGGTGTCACAGGCAGAGGTGAAGCTTTCTTT. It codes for CASSQGVTGRGEAFF.

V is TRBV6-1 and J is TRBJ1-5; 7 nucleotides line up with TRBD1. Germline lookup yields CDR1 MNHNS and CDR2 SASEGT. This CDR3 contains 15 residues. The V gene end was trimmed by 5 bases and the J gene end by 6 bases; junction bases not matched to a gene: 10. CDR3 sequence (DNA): TGTGCCAGCAGTTCGGACAGGACCTTGGTTCAGCCCCAGCATTTT. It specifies CASSSDRTLVQPQHF.

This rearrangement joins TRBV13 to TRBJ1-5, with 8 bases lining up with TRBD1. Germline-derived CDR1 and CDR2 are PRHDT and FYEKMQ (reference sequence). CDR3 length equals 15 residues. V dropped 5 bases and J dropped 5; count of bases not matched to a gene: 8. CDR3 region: CASSLDRGRDQPQHF. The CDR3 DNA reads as TGTGCCAGCAGCCTAGACAGGGGAAGGGATCAGCCCCAGCATTTT.

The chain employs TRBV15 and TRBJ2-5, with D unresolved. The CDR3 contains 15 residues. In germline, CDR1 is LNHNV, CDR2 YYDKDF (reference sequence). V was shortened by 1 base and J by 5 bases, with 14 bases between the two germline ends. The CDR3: CATSRAGIERETQYF. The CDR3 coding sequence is TGTGCCACCAGCAGAGCCGGCATCGAGAGGGAGACCCAGTACTTC.

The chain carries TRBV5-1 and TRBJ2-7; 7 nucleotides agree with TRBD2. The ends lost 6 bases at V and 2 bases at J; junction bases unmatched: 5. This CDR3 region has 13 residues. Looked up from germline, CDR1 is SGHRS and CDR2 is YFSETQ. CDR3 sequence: CASTSGNTYEQYF. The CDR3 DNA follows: TGCGCCAGCACTAGCGGTAATACCTACGAGCAGTACTTC. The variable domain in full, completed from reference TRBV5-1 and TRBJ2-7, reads KAGVTQTPRYLIKTRGQQVTLSCSPISGHRSVSWYQQTPGQGLQFLFEYFSETQRNKGNFPGRFSGRQFSNSRSEMNVSTLELGDSALYLCASTSGNTYEQYFGPGTRLTVT.

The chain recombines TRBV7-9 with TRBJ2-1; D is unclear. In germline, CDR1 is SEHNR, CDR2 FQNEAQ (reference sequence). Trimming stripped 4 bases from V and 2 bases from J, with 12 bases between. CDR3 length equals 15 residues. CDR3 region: CASSSGGNPYNEQFF. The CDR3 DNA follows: TGTGCCAGCAGCTCTGGTGGGAACCCCTACAATGAGCAGTTCTTC.

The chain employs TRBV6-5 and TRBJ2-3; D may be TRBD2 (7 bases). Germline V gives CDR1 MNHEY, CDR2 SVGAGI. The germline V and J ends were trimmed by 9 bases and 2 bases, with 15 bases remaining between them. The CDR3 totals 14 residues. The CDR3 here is CASVVRGATDTQYF. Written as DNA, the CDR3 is TGTGCCAGTGTAGTACGGGGGGCCACAGATACGCAGTATTTT.

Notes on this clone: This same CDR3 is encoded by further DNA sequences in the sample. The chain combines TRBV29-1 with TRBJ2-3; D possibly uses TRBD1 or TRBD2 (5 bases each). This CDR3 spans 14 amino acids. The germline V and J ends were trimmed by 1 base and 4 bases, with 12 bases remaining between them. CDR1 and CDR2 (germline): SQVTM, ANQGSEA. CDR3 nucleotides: TGCAGCGTTGAAGGGGGAAGGGGAGCAGATACGCAGTATTTT. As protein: CSVEGGRGADTQYF.

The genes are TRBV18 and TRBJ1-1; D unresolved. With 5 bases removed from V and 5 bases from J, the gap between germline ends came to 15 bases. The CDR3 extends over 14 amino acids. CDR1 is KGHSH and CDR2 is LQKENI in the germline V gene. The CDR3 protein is CASSNREVETEAFF. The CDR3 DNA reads TGTGCCAGCTCAAACCGGGAGGTAGAGACTGAAGCTTTCTTT.

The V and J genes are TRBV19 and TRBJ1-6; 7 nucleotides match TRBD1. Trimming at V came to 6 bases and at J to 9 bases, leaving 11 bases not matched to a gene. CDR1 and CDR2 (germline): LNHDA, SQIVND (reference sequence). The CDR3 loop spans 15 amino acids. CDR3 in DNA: TGTGCCAGTAGCAGTAATACAGGGGAAAGTTCACCCCTCCACTTT. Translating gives CASSSNTGESSPLHF.

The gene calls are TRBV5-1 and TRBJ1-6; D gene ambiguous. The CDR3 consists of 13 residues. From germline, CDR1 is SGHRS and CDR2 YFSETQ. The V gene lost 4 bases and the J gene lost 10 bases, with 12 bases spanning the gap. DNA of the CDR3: TGCGCCAGCAGCCTGTACACGGACTCACCCCTCCACTTT. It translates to CASSLYTDSPLHF.

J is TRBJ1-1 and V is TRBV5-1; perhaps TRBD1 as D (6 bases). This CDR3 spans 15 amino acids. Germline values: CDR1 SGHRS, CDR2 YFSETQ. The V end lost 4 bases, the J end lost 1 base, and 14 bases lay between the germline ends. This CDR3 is CASSPGERTNTEAFF. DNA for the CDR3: TGCGCCAGCAGCCCAGGGGAACGGACGAACACTGAAGCTTTCTTT.

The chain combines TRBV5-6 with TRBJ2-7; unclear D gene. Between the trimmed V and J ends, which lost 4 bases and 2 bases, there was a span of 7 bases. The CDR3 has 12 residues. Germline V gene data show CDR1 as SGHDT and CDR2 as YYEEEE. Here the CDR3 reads CASSTRTYEQYF. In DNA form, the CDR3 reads TGTGCCAGCAGCACCAGAACCTACGAGCAGTACTTC. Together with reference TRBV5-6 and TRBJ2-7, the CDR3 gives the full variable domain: DAGVTQSPTHLIKTRGQQVTLRCSPKSGHDTVSWYQQALGQGPQFIFQYYEEEERQRGNFPDRFSGHQFPNYSSELNVNALLLGDSALYLCASSTRTYEQYFGPGTRLTVT.

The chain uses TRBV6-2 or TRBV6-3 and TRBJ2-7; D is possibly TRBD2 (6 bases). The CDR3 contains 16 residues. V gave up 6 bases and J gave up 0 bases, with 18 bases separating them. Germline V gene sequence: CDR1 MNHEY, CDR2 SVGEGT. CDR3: CASSPPDGGISYEQYF. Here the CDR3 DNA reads TGTGCCAGCAGCCCACCCGATGGGGGGATCTCCTACGAGCAGTACTTC.

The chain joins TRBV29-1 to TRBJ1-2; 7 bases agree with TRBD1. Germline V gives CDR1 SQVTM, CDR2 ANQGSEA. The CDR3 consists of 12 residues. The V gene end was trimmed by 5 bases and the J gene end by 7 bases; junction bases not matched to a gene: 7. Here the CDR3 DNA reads TGCAGCGTTTACACAGGGGTAGGTGGCTACACCTTC. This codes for CSVYTGVGGYTF.

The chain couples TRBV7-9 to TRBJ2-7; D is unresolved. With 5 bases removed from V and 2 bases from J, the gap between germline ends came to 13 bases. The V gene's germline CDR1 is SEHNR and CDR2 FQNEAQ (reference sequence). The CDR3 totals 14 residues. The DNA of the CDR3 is TGTGCCAGCAGCAACTCCGGGTCCCCCTACGAGCAGTACTTC. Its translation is CASSNSGSPYEQYF.

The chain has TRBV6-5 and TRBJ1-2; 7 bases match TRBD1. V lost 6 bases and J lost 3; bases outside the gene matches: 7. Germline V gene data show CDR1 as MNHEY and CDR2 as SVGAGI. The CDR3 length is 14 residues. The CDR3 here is CASRVDRAHYGYTF. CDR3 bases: TGTGCCAGCAGAGTCGACAGGGCCCACTATGGCTACACCTTC.

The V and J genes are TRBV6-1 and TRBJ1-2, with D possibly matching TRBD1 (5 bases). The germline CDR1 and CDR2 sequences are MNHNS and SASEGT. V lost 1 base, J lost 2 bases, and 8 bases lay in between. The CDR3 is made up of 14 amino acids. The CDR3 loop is CASSEDGGNYGYTF. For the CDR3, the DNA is TGTGCCAGCAGTGAAGATGGGGGAAACTATGGCTACACCTTC.

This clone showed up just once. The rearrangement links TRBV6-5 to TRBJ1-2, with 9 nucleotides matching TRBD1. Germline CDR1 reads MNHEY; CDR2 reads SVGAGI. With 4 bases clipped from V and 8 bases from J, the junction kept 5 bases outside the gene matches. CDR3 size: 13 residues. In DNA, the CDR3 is TGTGCCAGCAGTTTAACAGGGGGCGGGGGCTACACCTTC. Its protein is CASSLTGGGGYTF.

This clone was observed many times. CDR3 loop: CASSELQGESYTF. CDR3 nucleotides: TGTGCCAGCAGTGAGCTACAGGGCGAGAGCTACACCTTC. The rearrangement joins TRBV2 to TRBJ1-2, with D possibly being TRBD1 (6 bases). Germline CDR1 is SNHLY and CDR2 is FYNNEI. V was shortened by 3 bases and J by 9 bases, with 14 bases between the two germline ends. The CDR3 extends over 13 amino acids.

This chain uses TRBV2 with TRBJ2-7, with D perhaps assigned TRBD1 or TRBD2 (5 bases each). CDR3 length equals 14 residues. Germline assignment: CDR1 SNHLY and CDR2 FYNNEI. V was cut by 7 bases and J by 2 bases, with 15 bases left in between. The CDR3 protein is CASNQGRGAYEQYF. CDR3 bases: TGTGCCAGCAACCAGGGACGGGGAGCCTACGAGCAGTACTTC.

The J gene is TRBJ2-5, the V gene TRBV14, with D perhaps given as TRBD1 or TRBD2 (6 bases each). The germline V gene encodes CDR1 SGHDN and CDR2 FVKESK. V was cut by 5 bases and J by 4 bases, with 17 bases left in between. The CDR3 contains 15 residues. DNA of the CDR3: TGTGCCAGCAGCACCATGGGGGGCGTGAGAGAGACCCAGTACTTC. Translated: CASSTMGGVRETQYF.

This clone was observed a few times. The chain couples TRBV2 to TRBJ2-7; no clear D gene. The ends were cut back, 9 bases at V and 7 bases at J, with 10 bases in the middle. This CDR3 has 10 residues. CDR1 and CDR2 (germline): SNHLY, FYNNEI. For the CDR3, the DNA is TGTGCCAGTATGAATAGGGAGCAGTACTTC. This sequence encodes CASMNREQYF.